This TCR beta chain was profiled in a study of beta chain features in type 1 diabetes. Turning to the study itself: Healthy donors resembled patients in age, gender and cell yields.

Germline V gene data show CDR1 as KGHSH and CDR2 as LQKENI. V lost 3 bases to trimming and J lost 7 bases, with 12 bases between them. The CDR3 has 13 residues. General study results and limits: Relative to healthy donors, patients appeared to have naive, central memory and Treg TCRB repertoires that were more similar. Shorter TCRB CDR3s, moderately but significantly so, marked every one of the four CD4+ subsets in Type 1 diabetes patients.

Note on this clone: What it binds is unknown.

Every isolated RNA sample was fully reverse transcribed, so sequencing captured expressed TCRB transcripts. The method was immunoSEQ multiplex PCR; TCRdb's version includes in-frame clones alone and lacks a portion of them. The sample yields some 500,000 clones, approximately 10% seen once. This sequence joins TRBV18 and TRBJ1-2; D remains ambiguous. The sequence was obtained from a woman under 30 in good health. Sequenced sample: naive CD4+ T cells from blood. DNA for the CDR3: TGTGCCAGCTCACCGGAGGGTCTCGGTGGCTACACCTTC. Protein: CASSPEGLGGYTF.